Presented here are 14 T cell receptor beta chains from one specimen sequenced in a study of blood T cell repertoires in COVID-19. Clones were sequenced by immunoSEQ multiplex PCR, and TCRdb holds only the in-frame ones, with some missing. The sample includes 440,000 or so clones, about nine tenths of them seen just once. The specimen sequenced was peripheral blood. Every receptor here comes from a woman aged 35 to 49 with COVID-19, enrolled during active disease.

This chain joins TRBV7-9 and TRBJ2-7; 11 positions match TRBD2. The CDR3 length is 16 residues. Germline CDR1 SEHNR, CDR2 FQNEAQ (reference sequence). J lost 5 bases, V lost 3 bases, and 9 bases had no gene match. The CDR3 is CASSLIRSSGRDEQYF. CDR3 DNA sequence: TGTGCCAGCAGCTTGATCCGTAGTAGCGGGAGGGACGAGCAGTACTTC.

The chain is built from TRBV6-5 and TRBJ1-2; TRBD1 matches at 10 bases. The CDR3 is made up of 16 amino acids. V lost 0 bases, J lost 5 bases, and 6 bases stayed unmatched. CDR1 and CDR2 (germline): MNHEY, SVGAGI. The chain's CDR3 is CASSYSIGTGAYGYTF. The CDR3 DNA is TGTGCCAGCAGTTACTCGATCGGGACAGGGGCTTATGGCTACACCTTC.

This rearrangement joins TRBV6-5 to TRBJ2-1; maybe TRBD2 (5 bases). Germline V gives CDR1 MNHEY, CDR2 SVGAGI. The CDR3 spans 16 residues. Trimming removed 4 bases at V and 0 bases at J, with 13 bases between. This CDR3 is CASSSGVQSSYNEQFF. The CDR3 DNA follows: TGTGCCAGCAGTTCCGGGGTCCAGAGCTCCTACAATGAGCAGTTCTTC.

The rearrangement uses TRBV2 and TRBJ1-1, with D uncertain. Trimming stripped 6 bases from V and 1 base from J, with 9 bases between. The CDR3 covers 13 residues. Per the germline V gene, CDR1 is SNHLY and CDR2 is FYNNEI. CDR3 nucleotides: TGTGCCAGCAGGGTGAGTCAGAACACTGAAGCTTTCTTT. As protein: CASRVSQNTEAFF.

The V and J genes are TRBV2 and TRBJ2-5; 9 bases match TRBD2. The ends lost 6 bases at V and 2 bases at J; junction bases unmatched: 10. Per germline, CDR1 SNHLY and CDR2 FYNNEI. This CDR3 spans 16 amino acids. The CDR3 is CASSAPGLAGQETQYF. DNA of the CDR3: TGTGCCAGCAGCGCACCAGGCCTAGCGGGGCAAGAGACCCAGTACTTC.

The chain couples TRBV7-6 to TRBJ2-7; 13 nucleotides line up with TRBD2. The germline gives CDR1 SGHVS, CDR2 FNYEAQ. Trimming cost V 4 bases and J 7 bases; bases outside gene matches: 16. The CDR3 is 18 residues long. CDR3 nucleotide sequence: TGTGCCAGCAGCTCTAGCGCCCCCACTAGCGGGAGGGCCGGGGAGCAGTACTTC. Its translation is CASSSSAPTSGRAGEQYF.

The chain carries TRBV6-5 and TRBJ2-7; tentative D call: TRBD1 (6 bases). Germline CDR1 reads MNHEY; CDR2 reads SVGAGI. This CDR3 has 16 residues. V lost 0 bases and J lost 0, with 12 bases in between. This CDR3 reads CASSYSNVGGSYEQYF. CDR3 DNA: TGTGCCAGCAGTTACTCAAACGTAGGGGGCTCCTACGAGCAGTACTTC.

V gene TRBV6-2 or TRBV6-3 combines with J gene TRBJ1-2; 7 nucleotides match TRBD1. V was clipped by 4 bases and J by 5 bases; unmatched bases: 10. This CDR3 comprises 15 residues. CDR1 is MNHEY and CDR2 is SVGEGT in the germline V gene. The CDR3 here is CASSSSTGQTYGYTF. In nucleotides, the CDR3 is TGTGCCAGCAGTTCGTCTACGGGACAGACTTATGGCTACACCTTC.

The chain links TRBV7-9 to TRBJ1-1; TRBD1 matches at 7 bases. Losses at the gene ends were 0 bases for V and 8 bases for J; bases not matched to a gene: 3. The CDR3 is 13 amino acids. Germline loops: CDR1 SEHNR, CDR2 FQNEAQ (reference sequence). Here the CDR3 DNA reads TGTGCCAGCAGCTTAGCAGGGGGCGGAGAAGCTTTCTTT. Translation: CASSLAGGGEAFF.

This chain uses TRBV11-3 with TRBJ2-1; a possible D gene is TRBD1 (5 bases). CDR1 is SGHNT and CDR2 is YENEEA in the germline V gene. The V gene lost 3 bases and the J gene lost 0 bases, with 12 bases spanning the gap. This CDR3 region has 16 residues. CDR3 in amino acids: CASSLGLISSYNEQFF. CDR3 bases: TGTGCCAGCAGCTTGGGGCTGATTTCCTCCTACAATGAGCAGTTCTTC. Based on the CDR3 plus reference TRBV11-3 and TRBJ2-1, the full variable domain is EAGVVQSPRYKIIEKKQPVAFWCNPISGHNTLYWYLQNLGQGPELLIRYENEEAVDDSQLPKDRFSAERLKGVDSTLKIQPAELGDSAVYLCASSLGLISSYNEQFFGPGTRLTVL.

This clone was counted once. The genes are TRBV29-1 and TRBJ1-1; D is unclear. V shed 4 bases and J shed 3 bases, with 12 bases lying between them. Germline V gene lookup returns CDR1 SQVTM and CDR2 ANQGSEA. CDR3 size: 13 residues. CDR3: CSVGGASHTEAFF. Written as DNA, the CDR3 is TGCAGCGTTGGAGGAGCTTCGCACACTGAAGCTTTCTTT. Full variable domain (outside the CDR3, taken from reference TRBV29-1 and TRBJ1-1): SAVISQKPSRDICQRGTSLTIQCQVDSQVTMMFWYRQQPGQSLTLIATANQGSEATYESGFVIDKFPISRPNLTFSTLTVSNMSPEDSSIYLCSVGGASHTEAFFGQGTRLTVV.

J is TRBJ1-1 and V is TRBV30, with D uncertain. Germline CDR1 and CDR2: GTSNPN and SVGIG (reference sequence). V lost 2 bases and J lost 8, with 9 bases in between. CDR3 length: 11 residues. The CDR3 spells CAWSFQAEAFF. CDR3 DNA sequence: TGTGCCTGGAGTTTCCAAGCAGAAGCTTTCTTT.

This clone was recorded only once. The chain employs TRBV7-8 and TRBJ1-5; tentatively, D is TRBD1 (5 bases). V lost 1 base and J lost 8, with 15 bases in between. Per the germline V gene, CDR1 is SGHVS and CDR2 is FQNEAQ. CDR3 size: 15 residues. CDR3 DNA sequence: TGTGCCAGCAGCTTAGGGCCTACCCCCAGGGAGCCCCAGCATTTT. This sequence encodes CASSLGPTPREPQHF.

This chain joins TRBV20-1 and TRBJ2-2; D is uncertain. From germline, CDR1 is DFQATT and CDR2 SNEGSKA (reference sequence). The CDR3 spans 16 residues. Trimming left V 3 bases short and J 2 bases short, with 16 bases between. The CDR3 reads CSASKKRLTNTGELFF. The CDR3 DNA follows: TGCAGTGCTAGTAAAAAGCGCCTAACAAACACCGGGGAGCTGTTTTTT.